These 30 T cell receptor beta chains were all obtained from the same sample, sequenced in a study of OX40 agonist ivuxolimab in advanced cancers. Library method: the immunoSEQ multiplex PCR assay. TCRdb retrieved this table from immuneACCESS and kept in-frame rearrangements only. Not all clones are present; in checked studies, unresolved V genes account for under half, and no reason is known for the remainder. This sample is represented by about 65,000 clones; more than 80% of them were singletons. The ten largest clones take up under 2% of the sample. The source was CD4+ or CD8+ T cells sorted from blood, collected in a trial of the OX40 agonist ivuxolimab. The receptors originated from an adult with an advanced solid tumor such as melanoma, head and neck, liver or kidney cancer.

The chain is built from TRBV14 and TRBJ2-1; D remains ambiguous. Between the trimmed V and J ends, which lost 4 bases and 3 bases, there was a span of 7 bases. The CDR3 covers 13 residues. Germline CDR1 reads SGHDN; CDR2 reads FVKESK. CDR3 sequence reads: CASSRGIYNEQFF. CDR3 coding DNA: TGTGCCAGCAGCCGCGGAATCTACAATGAGCAGTTCTTC.

The chain employs TRBV5-1 and TRBJ2-3; the match to TRBD2 covers 8 bases. The CDR3 covers 15 residues. Trimming took 0 bases from V and 8 from J; bases not matched to a gene: 8. In germline, CDR1 is SGHRS, CDR2 YFSETQ. CDR3 in DNA: TGCGCCAGCAGCTTGGAGGCGGGAGGCCTGGTTACGCAGTATTTT. Translated: CASSLEAGGLVTQYF.

This chain uses TRBV5-1 with TRBJ1-1; D call uncertain. CDR3 length equals 14 residues. Germline V lookup: CDR1 SGHRS, CDR2 YFSETQ. V was clipped by 2 bases and J by 4 bases, with 12 bases between them. For the CDR3, the DNA is TGCGCCAGCAGCTTTCAGGACGGCACCACTGAAGCTTTCTTT. Encoded protein: CASSFQDGTTEAFF.

This clone was seen once. The rearrangement uses TRBV6-5 and TRBJ2-2; D is uncertain. The V end lost 0 bases, the J end lost 6 bases, and 8 bases lay between the germline ends. The V gene's germline CDR1 is MNHEY and CDR2 SVGAGI. This CDR3 is built from 14 residues. CDR3 coding DNA: TGTGCCAGCAGTTACTCGATGAGTCCCGGGGAGCTGTTTTTT. It specifies CASSYSMSPGELFF.

The chain combines TRBV14 with TRBJ1-2, with D unresolved. The germline V gene encodes CDR1 SGHDN and CDR2 FVKESK. This CDR3 has 14 residues. Trimming stripped 4 bases from V and 4 bases from J, with 13 bases between. CDR3: CASSRDGLSYGYTF. CDR3 bases: TGTGCCAGCAGCCGCGACGGGCTAAGCTATGGCTACACCTTC.

The V and J genes are TRBV7-8 and TRBJ1-2, with TRBD1 matching 8 bases. Germline V gene lookup returns CDR1 SGHVS and CDR2 FQNEAQ. The V segment lost 5 bases and the J segment 5 bases; nucleotides outside the gene matches: 4. The CDR3 extends over 13 amino acids. This chain's CDR3 is CASSLTGDYGYTF. The CDR3 nucleotides read TGTGCCAGCAGCCTGACAGGGGATTATGGCTACACCTTC.

The V gene is TRBV2, the J gene TRBJ2-3, with D maybe TRBD2 (6 bases). The CDR3 covers 13 residues. V lost 8 bases to trimming and J lost 1 base, with 10 bases between them. Germline V gene sequence: CDR1 SNHLY, CDR2 FYNNEI. CDR3 protein: CASCSGGTDTQYF. The CDR3 nucleotides read TGTGCCAGCTGTTCGGGGGGCACAGATACGCAGTATTTT.

The chain links TRBV30 to TRBJ1-5; no clear D gene. Germline V CDR1 and CDR2: GTSNPN, SVGIG (reference sequence). This CDR3 is 14 amino acids long. Trimming cost V 1 base and J 5 bases, with 12 bases left between them. The CDR3 DNA follows: TGTGCCTGGAGTGGTGGTGGGGATCATCAGCCCCAGCATTTT. Its protein product is CAWSGGGDHQPQHF.

The rearrangement uses TRBV7-8 and TRBJ2-3; D call uncertain. CDR3 size: 16 residues. V shed 1 base and J shed 2 bases, with 13 bases lying between them. Per germline, CDR1 SGHVS and CDR2 FQNEAQ. The CDR3 region is CASSLGLAESTDTQYF. CDR3 sequence (DNA): TGTGCCAGCAGCTTAGGATTAGCAGAGTCCACAGATACGCAGTATTTT.

The chain employs TRBV18 and TRBJ1-2; 7 nucleotides match TRBD1. The V gene end was trimmed by 2 bases and the J gene end by 0 bases; junction bases not matched to a gene: 3. The CDR3 consists of 15 residues. Germline assignment: CDR1 KGHSH and CDR2 LQKENI. The DNA for the CDR3 is TGTGCCAGCTCACCAGGACAGGCGACTAACTATGGCTACACCTTC. Amino acids: CASSPGQATNYGYTF.

CDR3 sequence (DNA): TGTGCCTGGACCAGCTTCATCGGAAACACCATATATTTT. It specifies CAWTSFIGNTIYF. V and J are TRBV30 and TRBJ1-3, with unresolved D. Trimming took 4 bases from V and 4 from J, leaving 11 bases between them. The CDR3 loop spans 13 amino acids. Germline V gene data show CDR1 as GTSNPN and CDR2 as SVGIG (reference sequence).

The rearrangement links TRBV30 to TRBJ2-2, with D unresolved. The germline CDR1 and CDR2 sequences are GTSNPN and SVGIG (reference sequence). V dropped 2 bases and J dropped 2 bases, with 6 bases sitting between them. There are 13 residues in the CDR3. This CDR3 is CAWSNLNTGELFF. In DNA form, the CDR3 reads TGTGCCTGGAGTAACTTAAACACCGGGGAGCTGTTTTTT.

The CDR3 DNA is TGTGCCAGCAGCCGATCTAGCGGGGGGTCCTACGAGCAGTACTTC. Its protein is CASSRSSGGSYEQYF. The chain couples TRBV14 to TRBJ2-7, with TRBD2 identical over 11 bases. Trimming at V came to 4 bases and at J to 1 base, leaving 3 bases not matched to a gene. CDR3 length: 15 amino acids. Germline loops: CDR1 SGHDN, CDR2 FVKESK.

J is TRBJ1-4 and V is TRBV27; D is ambiguous. The germline CDR1 and CDR2 sequences are MNHEY and SMNVEV (reference sequence). This CDR3 is 15 amino acids long. V dropped 4 bases and J dropped 7 bases, with 16 bases sitting between them. For the CDR3, the DNA is TGTGCCAGCAGTTCCCTGGTGGGGTTAGGTGAAAAACTGTTTTTT. Its translation is CASSSLVGLGEKLFF.

The chain employs TRBV11-3 and TRBJ1-6; 7 bases fit TRBD1. With 3 bases clipped from V and 9 bases from J, the junction kept 2 bases outside the gene matches. Germline V lookup: CDR1 SGHNT, CDR2 YENEEA. This CDR3 spans 13 amino acids. CDR3 sequence (DNA): TGTGCCAGCAGCTTGGGACAGTTTTCACCCCTCCACTTT. Encoded protein: CASSLGQFSPLHF.

This clone has just one count. The chain couples TRBV10-2 to TRBJ2-1; maybe TRBD2 (5 bases). With 6 bases removed from V and 4 bases from J, the gap between germline ends came to 10 bases. This CDR3 contains 13 residues. Germline V gives CDR1 WSHSY, CDR2 SAAADI. The CDR3 sequence is CASREDSYNEQFF. Here the CDR3 DNA reads TGCGCCAGCAGAGAGGACTCGTACAATGAGCAGTTCTTC.

CDR3 protein: CASSQIDRERYGYTF. In DNA form, the CDR3 reads TGCGCCAGCAGCCAAATTGACAGGGAGAGGTATGGCTACACCTTC. The V gene is TRBV4-1, the J gene TRBJ1-2, with 7 bases fitting TRBD1. CDR1 and CDR2 (germline): MGHRA, YSYEKL. The CDR3 totals 15 residues. The V and J ends lost 2 bases and 5 bases, in that order; junction bases with no gene match: 8.

The chain joins TRBV5-8 to TRBJ2-3, with D perhaps matching TRBD2 (6 bases). The V end was cut by 4 bases, the J end by 2 bases, with 14 bases between. CDR1 SGHTS and CDR2 YDEGEE come from the germline V gene. The CDR3 has 15 residues. The CDR3 region is CASSLGRDATDTQYF. CDR3 in DNA: TGTGCCAGCAGCCTAGGGCGGGACGCCACAGATACGCAGTATTTT. Based on the CDR3 plus reference TRBV5-8 and TRBJ2-3, the full variable domain is EAGVTQSPTHLIKTRGQQATLRCSPISGHTSVYWYQQALGLGLQFLLWYDEGEERNRGNFPPRFSGRQFPNYSSELNVNALELEDSALYLCASSLGRDATDTQYFGPGTRLTVL.

The chain carries TRBV5-1 and TRBJ2-3; D is unclear. CDR3 length equals 16 residues. Germline CDR1 SGHRS, CDR2 YFSETQ. Trimming removed 0 bases at V and 0 bases at J, with 11 bases between. The chain's CDR3 is CASSLGQVGSTDTQYF. The CDR3 DNA sequence: TGCGCCAGCAGCTTGGGTCAAGTGGGTAGCACAGATACGCAGTATTTT.

The chain combines TRBV9 with TRBJ1-1; D possibly corresponds to TRBD1 (5 bases). Trimming took 0 bases from V and 1 from J, leaving 7 bases between them. Per the germline V gene, CDR1 is SGDLS and CDR2 is YYNGEE. The CDR3 has 14 residues. This chain's CDR3 is CASSVETANTEAFF. CDR3 DNA: TGTGCCAGCAGCGTAGAGACAGCGAACACTGAAGCTTTCTTT.

A few counts support this clone. The rearrangement links TRBV4-3 to TRBJ2-2; D gene ambiguous. Germline V gene sequence: CDR1 LGHNA, CDR2 YSLEER. This CDR3 is built from 15 residues. V gave up 0 bases and J gave up 2 bases, with 7 bases separating them. DNA of the CDR3: TGCGCCAGCAGCCAAGATGGGTTCAACACCGGGGAGCTGTTTTTT. Translating gives CASSQDGFNTGELFF.

The rearrangement joins TRBV5-1 to TRBJ2-3, with unresolved D. The CDR3 has 14 residues. Germline CDR1 SGHRS, CDR2 YFSETQ. V gave up 0 bases and J gave up 2 bases, with 7 bases separating them. DNA of the CDR3: TGCGCCAGCAGCTTGGCCCCGTACACAGATACGCAGTATTTT. Translated: CASSLAPYTDTQYF.

V gene TRBV10-3 combines with J gene TRBJ2-3; TRBD2 matches 8 bases. Trimming took 2 bases from V and 1 from J; bases not matched to a gene: 17. CDR1 and CDR2 (germline): ENHRY, SYGVKD. The CDR3 has 20 amino acids. The CDR3 DNA is TGTGCCATCAGTGAGCCGACGGAGACACACTTAGCGGGACGCACAGATACGCAGTATTTT. As protein: CAISEPTETHLAGRTDTQYF.

V is TRBV7-9 and J is TRBJ2-3; D is possibly TRBD1 (6 bases). The germline gives CDR1 SEHNR, CDR2 FQNEAQ (reference sequence). This CDR3 spans 14 amino acids. Trimming took off 5 bases at V and 3 bases at J, with 12 bases between the two ends. CDR3 in DNA: TGTGCCAGCAGCCCTACAGGGTTTACAGATACGCAGTATTTT. This gives the protein CASSPTGFTDTQYF.

The chain links TRBV11-3 to TRBJ1-3; a weak D match, TRBD1 (6 bases). The CDR3 length is 15 residues. Germline lookup yields CDR1 SGHNT and CDR2 YENEEA. With 3 bases removed from V and 4 bases from J, the gap between germline ends came to 13 bases. The chain's CDR3 is CASSFWQGPGNTIYF. CDR3 nucleotides: TGTGCCAGCAGCTTCTGGCAGGGGCCAGGAAACACCATATATTTT.

The V call is TRBV2, the J call TRBJ2-7; D not resolved. Germline V gene lookup returns CDR1 SNHLY and CDR2 FYNNEI. Trimming stripped 6 bases from V and 1 base from J, with 4 bases between. The CDR3 is made up of 11 amino acids. CDR3: CASSQSYEQYF. CDR3 coding DNA: TGTGCCAGCAGCCAGTCCTACGAGCAGTACTTC. The variable domain in full, with the rest retrieved from reference TRBV2 and TRBJ2-7, is EPEVTQTPSHQVTQMGQEVILRCVPISNHLYFYWYRQILGQKVEFLVSFYNNEISEKSEIFDDQFSVERPDGSNFTLKIRSTKLEDSAMYFCASSQSYEQYFGPGTRLTVT.

The chain links TRBV29-1 to TRBJ2-1, with TRBD2 matching 11 bases. This CDR3 is built from 13 residues. Germline V gene sequence: CDR1 SQVTM, CDR2 ANQGSEA. J was trimmed by 7 bases and V by 6 bases; bases with no gene match: 5. CDR3 nucleotide sequence: TGCAGCGTCCAACTAGCGGGAGATAATGAGCAGTTCTTC. Translating it yields CSVQLAGDNEQFF.

The chain is built from TRBV30 and TRBJ1-1; D not certain. The germline gives CDR1 GTSNPN, CDR2 SVGIG (reference sequence). Trimming left V 0 bases short and J 1 base short, with 0 bases between. This CDR3 spans 11 amino acids. Here the CDR3 reads CAWSVNTEAFF. The CDR3 coding sequence is TGTGCCTGGAGTGTGAACACTGAAGCTTTCTTT.

This chain links TRBV15 with TRBJ2-5; either TRBD1 or TRBD2 may supply D (5 bases each). V lost 4 bases, J lost 7 bases, and 16 bases lay in between. Germline CDR1 and CDR2: LNHNV and YYDKDF (reference sequence). The CDR3 loop spans 14 amino acids. The CDR3 DNA is TGTGCCACCAGCATAAACCGGGGACCCAGGACCCAGTACTTC. This translates into CATSINRGPRTQYF.

The chain employs TRBV4-1 and TRBJ1-1; 11 positions agree with TRBD1. This CDR3 comprises 16 residues. Losses at the gene ends were 5 bases for V and 4 bases for J; bases not matched to a gene: 9. The germline gives CDR1 MGHRA, CDR2 YSYEKL. The CDR3 sequence: CASSAGQGARFTEAFF. DNA for the CDR3: TGCGCCAGCAGCGCCGGACAGGGGGCGCGTTTCACTGAAGCTTTCTTT.